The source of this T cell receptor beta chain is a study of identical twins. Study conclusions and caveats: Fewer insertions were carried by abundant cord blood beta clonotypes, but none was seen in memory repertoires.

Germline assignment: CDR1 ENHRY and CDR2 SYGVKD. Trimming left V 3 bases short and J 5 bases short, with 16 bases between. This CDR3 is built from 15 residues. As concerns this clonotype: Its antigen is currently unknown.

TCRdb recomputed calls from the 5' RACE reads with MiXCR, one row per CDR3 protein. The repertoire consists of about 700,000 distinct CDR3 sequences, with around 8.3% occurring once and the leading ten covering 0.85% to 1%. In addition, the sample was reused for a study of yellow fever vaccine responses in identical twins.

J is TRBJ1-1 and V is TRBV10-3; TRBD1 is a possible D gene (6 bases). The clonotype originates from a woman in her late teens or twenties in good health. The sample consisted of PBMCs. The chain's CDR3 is CAISDPAWQGTEAFF. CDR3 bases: TGTGCCATCAGTGATCCCGCGTGGCAGGGGACTGAAGCTTTCTTT.